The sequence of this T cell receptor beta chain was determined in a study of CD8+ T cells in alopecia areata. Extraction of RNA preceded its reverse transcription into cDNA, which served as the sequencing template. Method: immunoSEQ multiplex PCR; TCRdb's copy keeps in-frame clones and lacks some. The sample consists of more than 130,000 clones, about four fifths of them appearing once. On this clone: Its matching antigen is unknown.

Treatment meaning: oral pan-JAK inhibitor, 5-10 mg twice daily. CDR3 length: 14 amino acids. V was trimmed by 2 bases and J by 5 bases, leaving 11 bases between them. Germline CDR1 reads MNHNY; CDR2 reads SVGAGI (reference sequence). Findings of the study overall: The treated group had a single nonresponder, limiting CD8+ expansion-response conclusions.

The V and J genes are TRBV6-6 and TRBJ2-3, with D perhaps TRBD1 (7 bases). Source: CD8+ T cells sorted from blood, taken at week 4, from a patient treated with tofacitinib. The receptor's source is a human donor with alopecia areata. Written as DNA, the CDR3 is TGTGCCAGCAGTTACCAGGGGGGCAAAGATACGCAGTATTTT. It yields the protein CASSYQGGKDTQYF.